These 7 T cell receptor beta chains were sequenced from one sample in a study of OX40 agonist ivuxolimab in advanced cancers. TCRdb's copy holds only in-frame clones and misses some; the assay was immunoSEQ multiplex PCR. Among approximately 30,000 clones, 80% to 85% were seen once, and the ten largest hold approximately 20%. Sequencing used CD4+ or CD8+ T cells sorted from blood, obtained in a trial of the OX40 agonist ivuxolimab. The receptors come from an adult with an advanced solid tumor such as melanoma, head and neck, liver or kidney cancer.

The chain couples TRBV7-3 to TRBJ2-1, with D perhaps being TRBD1 or TRBD2 (5 bases each). Per germline, CDR1 SGHTA and CDR2 FQGTGA. V was shortened by 4 bases and J by 10 bases, with 17 bases between the two germline ends. The CDR3 loop spans 14 amino acids. The CDR3 loop reads CASSSPGTPGEQFF. CDR3 DNA sequence: TGTGCCAGCAGCTCGCCAGGGACCCCGGGGGAGCAGTTCTTC.

The chain joins TRBV29-1 to TRBJ2-7; D gene uncertain. This CDR3 spans 13 amino acids. Trimming removed 3 bases from V and 3 bases from J, with 12 bases in between. From germline, CDR1 is SQVTM and CDR2 ANQGSEA. The CDR3 sequence is CSVEGLENYEQYF. CDR3 bases: TGCAGCGTTGAGGGCCTAGAAAACTACGAGCAGTACTTC.

The J gene is TRBJ2-7, the V gene TRBV7-6; TRBD2 aligns across 10 bases. The CDR3 covers 16 residues. The trim removed 1 base at V and 5 bases at J, leaving 8 bases unmatched. Per germline, CDR1 SGHVS and CDR2 FNYEAQ. CDR3 protein: CASSLEGSGGFDEQYF. The CDR3 DNA reads TGTGCCAGCAGCTTAGAGGGTAGCGGGGGGTTCGACGAGCAGTACTTC.

V gene TRBV30 combines with J gene TRBJ2-5, with a tentative D call TRBD2 (7 bases). The CDR3 consists of 14 residues. Germline CDR1 GTSNPN, CDR2 SVGIG (reference sequence). Trimming took 4 bases from V and 5 from J, leaving 17 bases between them. CDR3 in amino acids: CAWTAGGAGETQYF. The CDR3 region has the DNA TGTGCCTGGACCGCTGGGGGGGCAGGGGAGACCCAGTACTTC.

V is TRBV7-9 and J is TRBJ2-1, with 12 bases fitting TRBD2. V shed 4 bases and J 12 bases; nucleotides not matched to a gene: 16. Germline CDR1 reads SEHNR; CDR2 reads FQNEAQ (reference sequence). The CDR3 totals 17 residues. The CDR3 loop reads CASSSPTSGGPAWVQFF. The CDR3, as DNA: TGTGCCAGCAGCTCACCAACTAGCGGGGGGCCCGCGTGGGTGCAGTTCTTC.

The rearrangement uses TRBV19 and TRBJ1-5, with TRBD1 as a possible D gene (5 bases). V lost 6 bases and J 0 bases, leaving 9 bases between the germline ends. The germline V gene encodes CDR1 LNHDA and CDR2 SQIVND (reference sequence). This CDR3 has 14 residues. In nucleotides, the CDR3 is TGTGCCAGTAGAGGGGCATTTAGCAATCAGCCCCAGCATTTT. It encodes CASRGAFSNQPQHF.

The V and J genes are TRBV11-1 and TRBJ2-1; D might be TRBD2 (6 bases). The V end lost 6 bases, the J end lost 8 bases, and 20 bases lay between the germline ends. Germline V gene sequence: CDR1 SGHAT, CDR2 FQDESV (reference sequence). The CDR3 consists of 15 residues. The CDR3 loop reads CASSLAGNPSDEQFF. For the CDR3, the DNA is TGTGCCAGCAGTTTGGCGGGGAACCCTTCGGATGAGCAGTTCTTC.